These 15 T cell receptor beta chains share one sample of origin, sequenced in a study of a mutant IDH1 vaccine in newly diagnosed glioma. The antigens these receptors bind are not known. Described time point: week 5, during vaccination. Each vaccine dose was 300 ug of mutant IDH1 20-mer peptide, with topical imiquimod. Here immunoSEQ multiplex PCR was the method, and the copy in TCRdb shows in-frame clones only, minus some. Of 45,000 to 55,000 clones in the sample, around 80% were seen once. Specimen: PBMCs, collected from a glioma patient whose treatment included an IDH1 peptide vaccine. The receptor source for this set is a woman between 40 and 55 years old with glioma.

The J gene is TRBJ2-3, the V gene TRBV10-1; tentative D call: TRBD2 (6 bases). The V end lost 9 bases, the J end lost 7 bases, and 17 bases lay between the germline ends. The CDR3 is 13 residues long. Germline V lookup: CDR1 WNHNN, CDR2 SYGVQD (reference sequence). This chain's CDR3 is CARGGLEGYTQYF. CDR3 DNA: TGCGCCAGGGGGGGACTGGAGGGGTATACGCAGTATTTT.

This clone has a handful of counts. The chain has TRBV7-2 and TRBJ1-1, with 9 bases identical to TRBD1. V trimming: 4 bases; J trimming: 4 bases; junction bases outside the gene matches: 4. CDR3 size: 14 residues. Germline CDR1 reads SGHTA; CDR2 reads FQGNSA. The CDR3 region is CASSSLTGGTEAFF. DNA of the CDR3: TGTGCCAGCAGCTCCTTGACAGGGGGCACTGAAGCTTTCTTT.

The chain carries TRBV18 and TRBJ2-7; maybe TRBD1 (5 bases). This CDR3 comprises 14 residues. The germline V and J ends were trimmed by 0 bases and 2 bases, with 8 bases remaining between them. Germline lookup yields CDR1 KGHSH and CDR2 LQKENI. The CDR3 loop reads CASSPPGRPYEQYF. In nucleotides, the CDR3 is TGTGCCAGCTCACCACCGGGGCGCCCCTACGAGCAGTACTTC.

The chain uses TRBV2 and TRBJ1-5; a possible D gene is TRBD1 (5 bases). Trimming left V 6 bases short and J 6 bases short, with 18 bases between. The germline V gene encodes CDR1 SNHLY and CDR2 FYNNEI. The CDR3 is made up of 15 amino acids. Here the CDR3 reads CASSNFPPGGQPQHF. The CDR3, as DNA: TGTGCCAGCAGCAACTTCCCCCCCGGGGGTCAGCCCCAGCATTTT.

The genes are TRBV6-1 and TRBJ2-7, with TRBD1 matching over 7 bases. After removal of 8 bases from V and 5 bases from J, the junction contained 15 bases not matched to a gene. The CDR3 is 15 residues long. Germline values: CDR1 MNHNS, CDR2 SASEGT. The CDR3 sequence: CASSHSGTVTHEQYF. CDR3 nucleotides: TGTGCCAGCTCCCACTCAGGGACAGTAACCCACGAGCAGTACTTC.

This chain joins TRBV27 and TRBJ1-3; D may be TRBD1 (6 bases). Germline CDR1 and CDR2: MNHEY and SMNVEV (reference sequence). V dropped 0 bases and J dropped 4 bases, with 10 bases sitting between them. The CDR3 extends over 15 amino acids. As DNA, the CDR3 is TGTGCCAGCAGTTTATCCGCACAGGGAGGAAACACCATATATTTT. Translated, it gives CASSLSAQGGNTIYF.

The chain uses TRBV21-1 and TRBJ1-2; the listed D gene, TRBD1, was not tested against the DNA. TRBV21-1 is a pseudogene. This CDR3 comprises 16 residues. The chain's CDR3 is CASSNRTGKGNYGYTF. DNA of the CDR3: TGTGCCAGCAGCAACCGGACAGGGAAAGGCAACTATGGCTACACCTTC.

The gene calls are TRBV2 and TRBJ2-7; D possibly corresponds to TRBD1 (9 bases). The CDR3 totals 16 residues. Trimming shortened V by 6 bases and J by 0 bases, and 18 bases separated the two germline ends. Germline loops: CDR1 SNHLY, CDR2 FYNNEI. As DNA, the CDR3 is TGTGCCAGCAGCGGGGGGGGACAGGGCTACTCCTACGAGCAGTACTTC. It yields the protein CASSGGGQGYSYEQYF.

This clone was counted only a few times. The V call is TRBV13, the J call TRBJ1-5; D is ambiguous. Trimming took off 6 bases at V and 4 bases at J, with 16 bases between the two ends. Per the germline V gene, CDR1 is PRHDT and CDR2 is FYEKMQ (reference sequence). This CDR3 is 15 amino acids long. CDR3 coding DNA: TGTGCCAGCAGTCTAAGTGCCTCCCGTAATCAGCCCCAGCATTTT. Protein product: CASSLSASRNQPQHF.

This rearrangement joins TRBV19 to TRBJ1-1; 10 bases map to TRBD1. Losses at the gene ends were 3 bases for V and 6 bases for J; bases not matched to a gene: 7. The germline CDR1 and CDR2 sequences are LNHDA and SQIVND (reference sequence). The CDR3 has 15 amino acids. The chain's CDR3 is CASSIRRTGGPEAFF. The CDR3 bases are TGTGCCAGTAGTATCCGCCGGACAGGGGGTCCTGAAGCTTTCTTT.

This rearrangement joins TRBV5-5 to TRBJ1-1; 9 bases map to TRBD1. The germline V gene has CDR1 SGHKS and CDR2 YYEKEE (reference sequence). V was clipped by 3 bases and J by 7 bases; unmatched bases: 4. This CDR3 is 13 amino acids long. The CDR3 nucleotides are TGTGCCAGCAGCTGGGACAGGGACCTTGAAGCTTTCTTT. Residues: CASSWDRDLEAFF. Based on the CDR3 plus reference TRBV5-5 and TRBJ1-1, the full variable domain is DAGVTQSPTHLIKTRGQQVTLRCSPISGHKSVSWYQQVLGQGPQFIFQYYEKEERGRGNFPDRFSARQFPNYSSELNVNALLLGDSALYLCASSWDRDLEAFFGQGTRLTVV.

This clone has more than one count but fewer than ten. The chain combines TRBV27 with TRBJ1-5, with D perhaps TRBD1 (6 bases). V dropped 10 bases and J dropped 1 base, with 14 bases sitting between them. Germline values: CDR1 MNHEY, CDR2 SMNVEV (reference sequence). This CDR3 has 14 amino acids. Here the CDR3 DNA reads TGTGCCACCGCAAAGGGGGGAAGCAATCAGCCCCAGCATTTT. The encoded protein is CATAKGGSNQPQHF.

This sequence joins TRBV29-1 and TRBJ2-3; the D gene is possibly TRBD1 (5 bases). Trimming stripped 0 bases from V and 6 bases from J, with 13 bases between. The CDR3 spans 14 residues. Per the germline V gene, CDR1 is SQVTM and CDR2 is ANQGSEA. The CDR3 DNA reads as TGCAGCGTTGAAGATCCCAGGGTTGGGGATACGCAGTATTTT. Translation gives CSVEDPRVGDTQYF.

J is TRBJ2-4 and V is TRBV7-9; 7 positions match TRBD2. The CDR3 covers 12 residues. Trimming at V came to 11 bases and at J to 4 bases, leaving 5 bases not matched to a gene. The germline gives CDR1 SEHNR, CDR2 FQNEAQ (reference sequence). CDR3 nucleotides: TGTGCCTGGGTGGGAGGGAAAAACATTCAGTACTTC. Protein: CAWVGGKNIQYF.

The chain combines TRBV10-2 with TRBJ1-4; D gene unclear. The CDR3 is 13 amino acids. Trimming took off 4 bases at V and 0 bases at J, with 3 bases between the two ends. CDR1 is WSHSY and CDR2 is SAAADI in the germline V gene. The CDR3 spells CASSVTTNEKLFF. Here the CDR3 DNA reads TGCGCCAGCAGTGTGACAACTAATGAAAAACTGTTTTTT.